One sample yielded the 11 T cell receptor beta chains listed below, sequenced in a study of blood T cell repertoires in COVID-19. Produced via immunoSEQ multiplex PCR; TCRdb's table is partial and in-frame only. The table records 150,000 to 200,000 clones, around 80% of them present only once. The sample comprised peripheral blood. The source of these receptors is a woman older than 75 with active or convalescent COVID-19.

As concerns this clone: Other DNA sequences in the sample encode the same CDR3. This rearrangement joins TRBV28 to TRBJ2-7, with TRBD1 matching 9 bases. Germline V CDR1 and CDR2: MDHEN, SYDVKM. The CDR3 contains 15 residues. Trimming took 4 bases from V and 1 from J; bases not matched to a gene: 5. CDR3 sequence (DNA): TGTGCCAGCAGTTCCATCGGGACAGGGTCCTACGAGCAGTACTTC. Translated: CASSSIGTGSYEQYF.

The rearrangement uses TRBV23-1 and TRBJ1-2, with a weak D call TRBD1 (5 bases). TRBV23-1 is placed among ORFs of uncertain function. The V end lost 0 bases, the J end lost 6 bases, and 17 bases lay between the germline ends. The CDR3 totals 16 residues. The DNA for the CDR3 is TGCGCCAGCAGTCAATCGGGGCCGCAGGCAAAGCATGGCTACACCTTC. Protein sequence: CASSQSGPQAKHGYTF.

The V and J genes are TRBV24-1 and TRBJ2-1; 11 bases match TRBD2. This CDR3 region has 19 residues. V lost 4 bases and J lost 4; bases outside the gene matches: 14. CDR1 KGHDR and CDR2 SFDVKD come from the germline V gene. Written as DNA, the CDR3 is TGTGCCACCAGTGAGCAGGCCCTCCCGGGACTAGCGGCGTACAATGAGCAGTTCTTC. This encodes CATSEQALPGLAAYNEQFF.

The chain joins TRBV7-6 to TRBJ2-5; TRBD2 matches 7 bases. Germline V gives CDR1 SGHVS, CDR2 FNYEAQ. V was pared by 0 bases and J by 2 bases, with 9 bases of the junction left unmatched. This CDR3 is built from 17 residues. The CDR3 sequence: CASSLASGALGQETQYF. The CDR3 bases are TGTGCCAGCAGCTTAGCCAGCGGGGCTTTGGGGCAAGAGACCCAGTACTTC.

The chain recombines TRBV5-6 with TRBJ1-4, with D uncertain. This CDR3 has 15 amino acids. CDR1 is SGHDT and CDR2 is YYEEEE in the germline V gene. V dropped 4 bases and J dropped 8 bases, with 18 bases sitting between them. The CDR3 DNA reads TGTGCCAGCAGCCCATCGTCAGAGGCCCCCGAAAAACTGTTTTTT. Residues: CASSPSSEAPEKLFF.

The genes are TRBV2 and TRBJ1-1; D is ambiguous. CDR1 and CDR2 (germline): SNHLY, FYNNEI. The CDR3 has 12 amino acids. V was cut by 3 bases and J by 8 bases, with 10 bases left in between. Written as DNA, the CDR3 is TGTGCCAGCAGTGATCGCGGCAGAGAAGCTTTCTTT. Translated: CASSDRGREAFF.

The V and J genes are TRBV12-3 or TRBV12-4 and TRBJ2-1; TRBD2 might be the D (6 bases). The CDR3 loop spans 12 amino acids. V was clipped by 11 bases and J by 9 bases, with 17 bases between them. This CDR3 reads CASLGGVGEQFF. Here the CDR3 DNA reads TGTGCCTCTTTAGGCGGGGTAGGTGAGCAGTTCTTC.

This clone was observed a single time. This sequence joins TRBV5-6 and TRBJ1-1, with D possibly TRBD1 on 6 matching bases. Looked up from germline, CDR1 is SGHDT and CDR2 is YYEEEE. The germline V and J ends were trimmed by 5 bases and 2 bases, with 16 bases remaining between them. There are 15 residues in the CDR3. The CDR3 here is CASRASGAINTEAFF. As DNA, the CDR3 is TGTGCCAGCAGGGCCTCAGGGGCTATAAACACTGAAGCTTTCTTT.

The chain uses TRBV18 and TRBJ1-1; D is unclear. The CDR3 is 14 amino acids. V lost 1 base and J 10 bases, leaving 16 bases between the germline ends. CDR1 KGHSH and CDR2 LQKENI come from the germline V gene. The CDR3 nucleotides read TGTGCCAGCTCACCACTGGGAGGCGGGTTTCGAGCTTTCTTT. Translated, it gives CASSPLGGGFRAFF. The whole variable domain, filled in from reference TRBV18 and TRBJ1-1, reads NAGVMQNPRHLVRRRGQEARLRCSPMKGHSHVYWYRQLPEEGLKFMVYLQKENIIDESGMPKERFSAEFPKEGPSILRIQQVVRGDSAAYFCASSPLGGGFRAFFGQGTRLTVV.

The chain has TRBV3-1 (or the pseudogene TRBV3-2) and TRBJ1-5; 7 nucleotides align to TRBD1. The CDR3 length is 16 residues. Looked up from germline, CDR1 is LGHDT and CDR2 is YNNKEL (reference sequence). V lost 4 bases, J lost 0 bases, and 6 bases stayed unmatched. CDR3 bases: TGTGCCAGCAGCCTCCCGGGACAGTATAGCAATCAGCCCCAGCATTTT. As protein: CASSLPGQYSNQPQHF.

The sample holds a few counts of this clone. The chain carries TRBV3-1 (or the pseudogene TRBV3-2) and TRBJ2-7; 8 bases fit TRBD1. Germline CDR1 and CDR2: LGHDT and YNNKEL (reference sequence). Unmatched junction bases numbered 4, after V lost 1 base and J lost 2 bases. The CDR3 has 15 residues. In nucleotides, the CDR3 is TGTGCCAGCAGCCAAGGCAGGGGGCAAACCTACGAGCAGTACTTC. This translates into CASSQGRGQTYEQYF.